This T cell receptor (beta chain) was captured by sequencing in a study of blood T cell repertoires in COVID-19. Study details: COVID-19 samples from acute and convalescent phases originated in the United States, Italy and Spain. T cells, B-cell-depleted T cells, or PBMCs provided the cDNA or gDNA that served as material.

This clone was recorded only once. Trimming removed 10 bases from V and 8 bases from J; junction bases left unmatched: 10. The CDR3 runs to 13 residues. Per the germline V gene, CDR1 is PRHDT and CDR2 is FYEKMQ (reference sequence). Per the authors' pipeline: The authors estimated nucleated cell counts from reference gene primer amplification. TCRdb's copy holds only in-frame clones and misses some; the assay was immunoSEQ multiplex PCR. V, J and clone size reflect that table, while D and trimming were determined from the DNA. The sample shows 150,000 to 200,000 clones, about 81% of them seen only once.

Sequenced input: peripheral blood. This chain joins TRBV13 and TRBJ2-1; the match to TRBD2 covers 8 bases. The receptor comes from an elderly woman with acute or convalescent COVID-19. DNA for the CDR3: TGTGCCATACAACAGGCCGGGGGGGATGAGCAGTTCTTC. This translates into CAIQQAGGDEQFF.